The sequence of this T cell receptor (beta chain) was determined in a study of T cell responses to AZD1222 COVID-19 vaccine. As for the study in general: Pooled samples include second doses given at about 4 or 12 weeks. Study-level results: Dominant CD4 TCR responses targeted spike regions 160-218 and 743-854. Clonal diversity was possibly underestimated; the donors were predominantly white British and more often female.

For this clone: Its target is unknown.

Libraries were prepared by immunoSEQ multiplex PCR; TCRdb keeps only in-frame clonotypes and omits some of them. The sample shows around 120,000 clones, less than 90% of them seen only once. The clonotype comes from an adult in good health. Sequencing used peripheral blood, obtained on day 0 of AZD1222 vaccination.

The CDR3 loop reads CASSLAGEGTGELFF. The CDR3 nucleotides are TGTGCCAGCAGCTTAGCGGGAGAAGGCACCGGGGAGCTGTTTTTT. The chain uses TRBV11-2 and TRBJ2-2; the D gene is possibly TRBD2 (6 bases). CDR3 length: 15 amino acids. Deletions cut 1 base from V and 4 bases from J, with 10 bases between. Germline lookup yields CDR1 SGHAT and CDR2 FQNNGV.